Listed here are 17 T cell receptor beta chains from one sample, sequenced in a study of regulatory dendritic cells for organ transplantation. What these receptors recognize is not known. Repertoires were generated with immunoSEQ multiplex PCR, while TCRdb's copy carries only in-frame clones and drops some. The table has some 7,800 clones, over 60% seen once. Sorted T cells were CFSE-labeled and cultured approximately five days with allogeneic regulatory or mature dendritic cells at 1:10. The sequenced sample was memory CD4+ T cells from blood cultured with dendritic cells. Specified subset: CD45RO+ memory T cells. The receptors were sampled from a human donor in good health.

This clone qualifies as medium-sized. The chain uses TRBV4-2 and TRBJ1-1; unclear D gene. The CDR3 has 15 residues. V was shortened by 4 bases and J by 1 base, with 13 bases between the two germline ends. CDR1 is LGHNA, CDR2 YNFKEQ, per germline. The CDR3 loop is CASSPATGRNTEAFF. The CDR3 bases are TGTGCCAGCAGCCCCGCGACGGGAAGGAACACTGAAGCTTTCTTT.

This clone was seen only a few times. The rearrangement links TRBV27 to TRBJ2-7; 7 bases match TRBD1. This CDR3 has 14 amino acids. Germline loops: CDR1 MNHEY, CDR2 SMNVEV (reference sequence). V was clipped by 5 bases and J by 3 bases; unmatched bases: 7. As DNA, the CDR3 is TGTGCCAGCAGTCTCGGACAGGAGAGCTACGAGCAGTACTTC. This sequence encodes CASSLGQESYEQYF.

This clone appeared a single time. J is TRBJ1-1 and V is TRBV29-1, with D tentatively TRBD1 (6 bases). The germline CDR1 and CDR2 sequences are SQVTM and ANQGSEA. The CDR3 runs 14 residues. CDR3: CSIRGPGQNTEAFF. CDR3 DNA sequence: TGCAGTATCCGGGGACCGGGACAGAACACTGAAGCTTTCTTT.

The CDR3 region has the DNA TGCGCCAGCAGCTTGGAGGGACAGGGGGCGATTTACACTGAAGCTTTCTTT. This sequence encodes CASSLEGQGAIYTEAFF. The chain uses TRBV5-1 and TRBJ1-1, with 12 bases aligning to TRBD1. The germline gives CDR1 SGHRS, CDR2 YFSETQ. With V trimmed by 0 bases and J by 3 bases, 6 bases remained unmatched. This CDR3 has 17 residues.

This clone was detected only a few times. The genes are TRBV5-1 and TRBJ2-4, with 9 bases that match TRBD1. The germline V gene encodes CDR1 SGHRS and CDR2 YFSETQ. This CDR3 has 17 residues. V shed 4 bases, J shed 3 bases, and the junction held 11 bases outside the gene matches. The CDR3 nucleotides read TGCGCCAGCAGCACCGGGACAGGGAGAGTTAACAAAAACATTCAGTACTTC. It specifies CASSTGTGRVNKNIQYF.

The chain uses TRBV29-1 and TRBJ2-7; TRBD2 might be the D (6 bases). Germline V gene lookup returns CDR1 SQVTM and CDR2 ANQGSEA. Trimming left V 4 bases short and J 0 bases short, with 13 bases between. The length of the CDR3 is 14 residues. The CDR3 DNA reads TGCAGCGTTGTGCGGGCGGGGAGCTCCTACGAGCAGTACTTC. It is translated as CSVVRAGSSYEQYF.

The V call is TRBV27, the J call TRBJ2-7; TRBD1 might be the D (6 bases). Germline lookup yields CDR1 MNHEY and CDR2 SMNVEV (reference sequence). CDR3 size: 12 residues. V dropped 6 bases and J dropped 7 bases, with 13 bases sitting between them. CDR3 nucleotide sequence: TGTGCCAGCAGAACTAGGGGGATGGAGCAGTACTTC. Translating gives CASRTRGMEQYF.

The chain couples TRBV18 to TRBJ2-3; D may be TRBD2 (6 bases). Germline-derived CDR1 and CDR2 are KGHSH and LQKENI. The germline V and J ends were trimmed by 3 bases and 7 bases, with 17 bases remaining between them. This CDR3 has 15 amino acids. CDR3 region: CASSPRGSGLNTQYF. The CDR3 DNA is TGTGCCAGCTCACCCCGGGGGAGTGGATTGAATACGCAGTATTTT.

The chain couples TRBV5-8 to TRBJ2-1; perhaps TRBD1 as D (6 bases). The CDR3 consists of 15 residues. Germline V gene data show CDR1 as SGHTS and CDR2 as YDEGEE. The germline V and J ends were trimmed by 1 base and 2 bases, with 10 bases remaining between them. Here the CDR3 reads CASSLTGLTYNEQFF. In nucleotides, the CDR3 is TGTGCCAGCAGCTTGACAGGGCTAACCTACAATGAGCAGTTCTTC.

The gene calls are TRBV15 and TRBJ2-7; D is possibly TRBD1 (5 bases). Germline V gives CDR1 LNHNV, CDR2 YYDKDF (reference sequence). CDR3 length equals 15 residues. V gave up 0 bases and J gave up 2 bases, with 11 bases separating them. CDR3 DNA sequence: TGTGCCACCAGCAGAGATAAAGGGGTTCCCTACGAGCAGTACTTC. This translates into CATSRDKGVPYEQYF.

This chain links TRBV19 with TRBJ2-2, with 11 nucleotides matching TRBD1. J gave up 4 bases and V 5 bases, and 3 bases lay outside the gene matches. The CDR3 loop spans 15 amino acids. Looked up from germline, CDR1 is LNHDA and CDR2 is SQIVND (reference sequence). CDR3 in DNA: TGTGCCAGTAGTGGGACAGGGGGATTCACCGGGGAGCTGTTTTTT. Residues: CASSGTGGFTGELFF.

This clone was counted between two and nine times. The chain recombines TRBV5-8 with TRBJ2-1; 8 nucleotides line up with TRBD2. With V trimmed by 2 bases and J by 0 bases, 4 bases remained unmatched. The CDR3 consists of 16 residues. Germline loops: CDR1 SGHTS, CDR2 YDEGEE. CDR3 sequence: CASSFYRGGSYNEQFF. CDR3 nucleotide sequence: TGTGCCAGCAGCTTCTATCGGGGGGGCTCCTACAATGAGCAGTTCTTC.

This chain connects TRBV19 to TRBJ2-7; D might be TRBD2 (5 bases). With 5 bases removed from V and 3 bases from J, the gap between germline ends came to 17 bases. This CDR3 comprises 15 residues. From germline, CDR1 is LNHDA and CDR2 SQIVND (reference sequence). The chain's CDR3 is CASSPLLGNLYEQYF. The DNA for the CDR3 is TGTGCCAGTAGTCCTCTCCTCGGGAACCTCTACGAGCAGTACTTC.

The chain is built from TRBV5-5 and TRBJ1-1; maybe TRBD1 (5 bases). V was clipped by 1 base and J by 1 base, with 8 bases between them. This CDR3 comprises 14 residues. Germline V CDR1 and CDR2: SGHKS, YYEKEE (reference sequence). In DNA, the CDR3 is TGTGCCAGCAGCTTGTGGCAGGGGAACACTGAAGCTTTCTTT. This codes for CASSLWQGNTEAFF. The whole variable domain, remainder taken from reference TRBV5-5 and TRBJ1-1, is DAGVTQSPTHLIKTRGQQVTLRCSPISGHKSVSWYQQVLGQGPQFIFQYYEKEERGRGNFPDRFSARQFPNYSSELNVNALLLGDSALYLCASSLWQGNTEAFFGQGTRLTVV.

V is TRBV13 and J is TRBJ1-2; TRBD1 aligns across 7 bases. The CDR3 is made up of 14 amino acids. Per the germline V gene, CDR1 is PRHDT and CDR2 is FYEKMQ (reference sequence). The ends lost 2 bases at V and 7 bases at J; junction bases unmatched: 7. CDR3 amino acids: CASSLSGGLSGYTF. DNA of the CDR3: TGTGCCAGCAGCTTATCAGGGGGGTTGAGTGGCTACACCTTC.

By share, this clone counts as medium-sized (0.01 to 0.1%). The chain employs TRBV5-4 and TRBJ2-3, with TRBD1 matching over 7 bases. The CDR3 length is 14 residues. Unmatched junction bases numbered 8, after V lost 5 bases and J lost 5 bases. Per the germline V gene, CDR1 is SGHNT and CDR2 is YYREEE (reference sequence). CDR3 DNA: TGTGCCAGCAGTGCCCGACAGGGAGAAGATACGCAGTATTTT. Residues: CASSARQGEDTQYF.

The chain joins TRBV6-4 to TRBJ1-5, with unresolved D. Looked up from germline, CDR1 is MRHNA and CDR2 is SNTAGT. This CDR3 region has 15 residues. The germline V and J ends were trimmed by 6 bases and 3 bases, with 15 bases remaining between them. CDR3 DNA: TGTGCCAGCAGCAGCGAGGCGGGGTCCAATCAGCCCCAGCATTTT. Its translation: CASSSEAGSNQPQHF.